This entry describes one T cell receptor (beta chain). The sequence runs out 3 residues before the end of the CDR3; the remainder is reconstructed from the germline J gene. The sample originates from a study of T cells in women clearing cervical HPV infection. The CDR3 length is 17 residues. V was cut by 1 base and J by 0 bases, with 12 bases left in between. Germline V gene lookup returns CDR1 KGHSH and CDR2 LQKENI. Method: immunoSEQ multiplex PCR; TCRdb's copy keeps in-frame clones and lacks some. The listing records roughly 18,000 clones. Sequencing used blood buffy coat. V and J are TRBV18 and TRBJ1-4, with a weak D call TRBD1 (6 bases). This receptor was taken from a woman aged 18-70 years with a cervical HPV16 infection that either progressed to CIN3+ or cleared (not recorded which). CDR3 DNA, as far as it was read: TGTGCCAGCTCACCACTCGCGACAGGAGCAACTAATGAAAAA. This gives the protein CASSPLATGATNEK. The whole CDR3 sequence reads CASSPLATGATNEKLFF. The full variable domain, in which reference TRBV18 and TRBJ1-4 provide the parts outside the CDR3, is NAGVMQNPRHLVRRRGQEARLRCSPMKGHSHVYWYRQLPEEGLKFMVYLQKENIIDESGMPKERFSAEFPKEGPSILRIQQVVRGDSAAYFCASSPLATGATNEKLFFGSGTQLSVL.